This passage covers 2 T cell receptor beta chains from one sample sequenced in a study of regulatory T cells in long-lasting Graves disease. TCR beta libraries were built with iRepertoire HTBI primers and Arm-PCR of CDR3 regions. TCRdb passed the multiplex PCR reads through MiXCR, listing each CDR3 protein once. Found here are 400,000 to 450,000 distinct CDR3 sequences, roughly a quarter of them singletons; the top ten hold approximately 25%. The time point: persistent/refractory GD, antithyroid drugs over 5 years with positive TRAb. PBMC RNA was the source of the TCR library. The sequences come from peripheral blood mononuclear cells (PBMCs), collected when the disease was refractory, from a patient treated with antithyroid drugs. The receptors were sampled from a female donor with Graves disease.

This CDR3 reads CASRLVQTQYF. CDR3 coding DNA: TGTGCCAGCAGATTGGTCCAGACCCAGTACTTC. V and J are TRBV6-4 and TRBJ2-5; D remains unclear. The germline V and J ends were trimmed by 6 bases and 6 bases, with 8 bases remaining between them. CDR3 length: 11 amino acids. CDR1 MRHNA and CDR2 SNTAGT come from the germline V gene.

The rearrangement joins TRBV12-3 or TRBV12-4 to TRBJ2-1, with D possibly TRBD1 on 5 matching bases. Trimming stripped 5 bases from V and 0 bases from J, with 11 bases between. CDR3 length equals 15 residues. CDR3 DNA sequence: TGTGCCAGCAGTCATACAGGTACCTCCTACAATGAGCAGTTCTTC. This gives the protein CASSHTGTSYNEQFF.